A selection of T cell receptor beta chains follows, all from one sample in a study of beta chain features in type 1 diabetes. Sequencing was performed with immunoSEQ multiplex PCR; in TCRdb, only in-frame clones are kept and a portion is missing. The table has about 140,000 clones, less than 10% seen once. The sample taken for sequencing was central memory CD4+ T cells from blood. Source of these receptors: a middle-aged woman in good health. The CDR3 runs from the conserved cysteine through the conserved F or W. Fields, in order: V gene, J gene, clone size, D gene, CDR3 protein, CDR3 DNA. The D gene is left open where the match is weak. Size is stated for part of the rows, as once, few or many counts, or as a class when the clone is expanded.

v_call: TRBV1
j_call: TRBJ2-3
clone_size: few
d_call: .
cdr3_aa: CTSCGTKADTQYF
cdr3_nt: TGCACCAGCTGCGGGACTAAGGCAGATACGCAGTATTTT

v_call: TRBV20-1
j_call: TRBJ1-2
clone_size: few
d_call: .
cdr3_aa: CSAGTTYGYTF
cdr3_nt: TGCAGTGCTGGAACTACATATGGCTACACCTTC

v_call: TRBV20-1
j_call: TRBJ2-5
clone_size: few
d_call: .
cdr3_aa: CSATTAGTQYF
cdr3_nt: TGCAGTGCCACAACCGCAGGGACCCAGTACTTC

v_call: TRBV5-1
j_call: TRBJ1-1
clone_size: .
d_call: .
cdr3_aa: CASSFNVEEAFF
cdr3_nt: TGCGCCAGCAGCTTTAACGTGGAGGAAGCTTTCTTT

v_call: TRBV25-1
j_call: TRBJ1-3
clone_size: .
d_call: .
cdr3_aa: CASSDTGGGNTIYF
cdr3_nt: TGTGCCAGCAGTGATACCGGGGGGGGAAACACCATATATTTT

v_call: TRBV6-6
j_call: TRBJ2-3
clone_size: .
d_call: TRBD2
cdr3_aa: CASSYSNSEGLAQYF
cdr3_nt: TGTGCCAGCAGTTACTCGAACTCGGAGGGACTAGCGCAGTATTTT

v_call: TRBV4-3
j_call: TRBJ2-1
clone_size: many
d_call: .
cdr3_aa: CASSQDLRAEQFF
cdr3_nt: TGCGCCAGCAGCCAAGACCTCAGGGCCGAGCAGTTCTTC

v_call: TRBV6-1
j_call: TRBJ2-5
clone_size: .
d_call: .
cdr3_aa: CASSEGVFGAQETQYF
cdr3_nt: TGTGCCAGCAGTGAAGGGGTTTTTGGGGCCCAAGAGACCCAGTACTTC

v_call: TRBV29-1
j_call: TRBJ2-2
clone_size: few
d_call: .
cdr3_aa: CSVGQQGELFF
cdr3_nt: TGCAGCGTTGGGCAACAGGGGGAGCTGTTTTTT

v_call: TRBV6-1
j_call: TRBJ2-1
clone_size: few
d_call: TRBD1
cdr3_aa: CASISYSGTVNEQFF
cdr3_nt: TGTGCCAGCATCAGCTACTCCGGGACAGTCAATGAGCAGTTCTTC

v_call: TRBV12-5
j_call: TRBJ2-5
clone_size: .
d_call: TRBD1
cdr3_aa: CASGLGSRGLKETQYF
cdr3_nt: TGTGCTAGTGGTTTGGGGTCCAGGGGGCTCAAAGAGACCCAGTACTTC